This paragraph reports one TCR beta chain. Its specificity is not known. The sample is drawn from a study of T cell repertoires in cytomegalovirus infection. Across the whole study: Epitope selection comprised recently identified HLA-C-restricted CMV epitopes and well-studied HLA-B-restricted CMV epitopes. A matching HLA type, together with CMV infection, was signaled by public TCR beta signatures. Broader study findings: The cumulative frequency of public TCR beta families identified carriers of CMV plus the relevant HLA. The ex vivo response was dominated by HLA-C-restricted CMV-specific TCR beta clonotypes.

TCRdb re-called the reads through MiXCR, storing one row per CDR3 protein. The repertoire holds 300,000 to 400,000 distinct CDR3 sequences, with 25% to 30% as singletons. Source: cultured PBMCs, taken from culture after CMV antigen stimulation. This sequence was found in a human donor in good health (CMV status not recorded). Some clones in this sample may be carry-over from other donors' samples.

The CDR3: CASREQTDTQYF. As DNA, the CDR3 is TGTGCCAGCAGAGAACAGACAGATACGCAGTATTTT. V gene TRBV2 combines with J gene TRBJ2-3; D is uncertain. Trimming shortened V by 6 bases and J by 3 bases, and 7 bases separated the two germline ends. This CDR3 contains 12 residues. The V gene's germline CDR1 is SNHLY and CDR2 FYNNEI.